This section outlines one T cell receptor (beta chain) sequence together with its context. The data belong to a study of blood T cell repertoires in COVID-19. Study context: T cells, B-cell-depleted T cells, or PBMCs supplied cDNA or gDNA.

TCRdb keeps only in-frame clones here, not all; method: immunoSEQ multiplex PCR. The data contain more than 95,000 clones, roughly 80% of them singletons. The V end lost 4 bases, the J end lost 4 bases, and 12 bases lay between the germline ends. The CDR3 spans 15 residues. CDR1 and CDR2 (germline): SGHRS, YFSETQ. This clonotype was sampled from a woman older than 75 with acute or convalescent COVID-19. The chain carries TRBV5-1 and TRBJ1-6; a weak D match, TRBD1 (6 bases). The specimen was peripheral blood. CDR3 residues: CASSNGQIYNSPLHF. The CDR3 nucleotides read TGCGCCAGCAGCAACGGACAGATTTATAATTCACCCCTCCACTTT. Using reference TRBV5-1 and TRBJ1-6 for the parts outside the CDR3, the full variable domain is KAGVTQTPRYLIKTRGQQVTLSCSPISGHRSVSWYQQTPGQGLQFLFEYFSETQRNKGNFPGRFSGRQFSNSRSEMNVSTLELGDSALYLCASSNGQIYNSPLHFGNGTRLTVT.